This TCR beta chain derives from a study (dated by TCRdb to 2015 to 2017). Looking at the study overall: The study examined whether tumor-infiltrating Tregs in breast cancer are drawn from blood Tregs or arise in situ by conversion from other CD4+ T cell subsets.

To prepare the library, multiplex PCR was applied. Sequencing was performed on an Ion Torrent PGM. For the approximately 22-patient analysis, adaptor-ligated barcode primers were used to amplify TRBV12-4/TRBJ1-2 clonotypes. For the 23-patient cohort, the TRBV12-4/TRBJ1-2 amplicons were sequenced on the Ion Personal Genome Machine system. Processing in the source paper ran as follows. For each of nine subset-tissue groups, sequencing data from the five patients were pooled, and the groups were compared by unsupervised clustering of TCR gene usage. The Morisita-Horn index was used to calculate repertoire similarity, with shared sequences weighted according to their contribution to each repertoire. TCRdb reran the public reads through fastp at Q25 and MiXCR, keeping productive beta chains. For every CDR3 protein sequence, its rows merge into one entry that carries the most common genes and DNA. TCRdb's processing, not the study's, gives the V and J calls here. Across this sample there are around 840 distinct CDR3 sequences, with around 18% seen only once. Of the sample, 47% falls within the top ten clones.

V sheds 5 bases and J sheds 4 bases, leaving 17 bases between their ends. In the germline V gene, CDR1 corresponds to LGHNT and CDR2 to FRNRAP. The CDR3 goes from the cysteine to the phenylalanine over 15 residues. The read is trimmed to its CDR3 DNA, 45 bases read in frame from base 1. Study-wide conclusions, independent of this receptor: Validation in the larger cohort was restricted to a single TCR beta V-J rearrangement rather than whole repertoires. In terms of TCR gene usage, tumor memory CD4+ T cells clustered together with blood and lymph node memory CD4+ cells, as well as with lymph node naive CD4+ cells. Across 20 to 25 patients, around 13% of tumor Treg TRBV12-4/TRBJ1-2 sequences were found to be shared with naive CD4+ cells, compared with under 2.2% shared with blood Tregs or memory cells. The TCR alpha and beta sequences of tumor-infiltrating Tregs showed the greatest overlap with tumor naive CD4+ T cells, followed by blood naive CD4+ T cells.

This clonotype is categorized as hyperexpanded (1% or more). It has no known antigen specificity. The record has no base qualities; no much larger clone is one base away. CD4+CD25+CD127-/low cells were isolated as Tregs. A larger group of around 22 breast cancer patients was studied by sequencing a single TRBV12-4/TRBJ1-2 rearrangement in tumor Tregs and blood Treg, naive and memory CD4+ cells. Ficoll density gradient centrifugation was used to isolate mononuclear cells from lymph nodes or from roughly 54 ml of peripheral blood. A purity exceeding 90% was confirmed by FACS for the sorted cell populations.

This clonotype originated in a female donor with breast cancer. Sequenced input: Tregs sorted from blood. The chain was built from TRBV12-5 and TRBJ1-2; a tentative D match to TRBD1 spans 6 bases. The DNA reads as follows: TGTGCTAGTGGTGAAAGGATGGGACAAATCTATGGCTACACCTTC. Translated, this is CASGERMGQIYGYTF.